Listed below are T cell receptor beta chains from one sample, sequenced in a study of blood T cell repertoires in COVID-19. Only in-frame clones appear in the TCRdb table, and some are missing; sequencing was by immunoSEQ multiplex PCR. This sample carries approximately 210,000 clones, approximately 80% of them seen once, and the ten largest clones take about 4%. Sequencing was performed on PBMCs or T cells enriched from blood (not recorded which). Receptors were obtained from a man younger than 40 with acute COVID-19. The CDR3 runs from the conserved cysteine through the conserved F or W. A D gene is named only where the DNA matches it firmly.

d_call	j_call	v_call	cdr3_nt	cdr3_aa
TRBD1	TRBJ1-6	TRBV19	TGTGCCAGTAGTAAAATCCGGGACAGGGGTTCGAATTCACCCCTCCACTTT	CASSKIRDRGSNSPLHF
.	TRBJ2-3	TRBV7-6	TGTGCCAGCAGCGAAACCCAGGGGTGGACAGATACGCAGTATTTT	CASSETQGWTDTQYF
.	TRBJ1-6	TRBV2	TGTGCCAGCAGTGACCAGTCAACAGGGAGTTCACCCCTCCACTTT	CASSDQSTGSSPLHF
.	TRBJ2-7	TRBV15	TGTGCCACCAGCATATACAGGGCCTACGAGCAGTACTTC	CATSIYRAYEQYF
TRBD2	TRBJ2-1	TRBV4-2	TGTGCCAGCAGCAAAGCGGGGGGAGGTAATGAGCAGTTCTTC	CASSKAGGGNEQFF
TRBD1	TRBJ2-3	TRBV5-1	TGCGCCAGCAGCCCAGGGTTCGGGACAGGGGGCACAGATACGCAGTATTTT	CASSPGFGTGGTDTQYF
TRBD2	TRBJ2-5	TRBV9	TGTGCCAGCAGCGTGGGGACTAGCGGGGGAGTCCAAGAGACCCAGTACTTC	CASSVGTSGGVQETQYF
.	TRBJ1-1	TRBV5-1	TGCGCCAGCAGCCCTCAGACCGGGGGAGAAGGAGCTTTCTTT	CASSPQTGGEGAFF
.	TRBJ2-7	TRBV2	TGTGCCAGCACCAAGGGACTTGCTACCTACGAGCAGTACTTC	CASTKGLATYEQYF
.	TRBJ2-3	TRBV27	TGTGCCAGCAAAGCAGGGTTGGCAGATACGCAGTATTTT	CASKAGLADTQYF
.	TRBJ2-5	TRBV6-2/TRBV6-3	TGTGCCAGCAGTGGACAGCTTCGCGAGACCCAGTACTTC	CASSGQLRETQYF
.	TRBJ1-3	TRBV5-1	TGCGCCAGCAGCTTGGAAGGGGGAGCAGAGACTGGAAACACCATATATTTT	CASSLEGGAETGNTIYF
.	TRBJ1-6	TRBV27	TGTGCCAGCAGTTTAATGTCAGTGTCGCCCCTCCACTTT	CASSLMSVSPLHF
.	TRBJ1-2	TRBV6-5	TGTGCCAGCCTAGGAGCGGCGGACCTCTATGGCTACACCTTC	CASLGAADLYGYTF
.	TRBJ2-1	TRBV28	TGTGCCAGCAGTCGCTTATCCAGGAATAATGAGCAGTTCTTC	CASSRLSRNNEQFF